This T cell receptor beta chain is from a study of cytomegalovirus exposure and HLA in healthy donors. Germline CDR1 reads MNHEY; CDR2 reads SMNVEV (reference sequence). The CDR3 totals 14 residues. J gave up 0 bases and V 5 bases, and 4 bases lay outside the gene matches. PCR involved 60 Vbeta and 13 Jbeta primers. Data came from immunoSEQ multiplex PCR; TCRdb stores just in-frame clones and leaves some out. Of 100,000 to 150,000 clones listed, around 80% are singletons. Sequences were obtained from PBMCs. J is TRBJ2-7 and V is TRBV27; 7 bases line up with TRBD1. The TCR comes from a man aged 25-45 years in good health and CMV-seropositive. CDR3 sequence: CASSPRDSSYEQYF. The CDR3 nucleotides are TGTGCCAGCAGTCCCCGGGACAGCTCCTACGAGCAGTACTTC.